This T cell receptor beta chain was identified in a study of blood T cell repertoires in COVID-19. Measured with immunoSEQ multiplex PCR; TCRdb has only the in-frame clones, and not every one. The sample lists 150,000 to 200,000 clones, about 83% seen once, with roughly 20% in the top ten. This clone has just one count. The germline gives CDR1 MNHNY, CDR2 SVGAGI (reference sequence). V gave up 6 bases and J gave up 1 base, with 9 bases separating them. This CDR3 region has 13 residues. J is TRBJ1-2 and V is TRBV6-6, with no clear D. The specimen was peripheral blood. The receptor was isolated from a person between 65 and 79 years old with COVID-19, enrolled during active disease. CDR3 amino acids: CASSLSVNYGYTF. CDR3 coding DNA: TGTGCCAGCAGCCTCAGCGTTAACTATGGCTACACCTTC.